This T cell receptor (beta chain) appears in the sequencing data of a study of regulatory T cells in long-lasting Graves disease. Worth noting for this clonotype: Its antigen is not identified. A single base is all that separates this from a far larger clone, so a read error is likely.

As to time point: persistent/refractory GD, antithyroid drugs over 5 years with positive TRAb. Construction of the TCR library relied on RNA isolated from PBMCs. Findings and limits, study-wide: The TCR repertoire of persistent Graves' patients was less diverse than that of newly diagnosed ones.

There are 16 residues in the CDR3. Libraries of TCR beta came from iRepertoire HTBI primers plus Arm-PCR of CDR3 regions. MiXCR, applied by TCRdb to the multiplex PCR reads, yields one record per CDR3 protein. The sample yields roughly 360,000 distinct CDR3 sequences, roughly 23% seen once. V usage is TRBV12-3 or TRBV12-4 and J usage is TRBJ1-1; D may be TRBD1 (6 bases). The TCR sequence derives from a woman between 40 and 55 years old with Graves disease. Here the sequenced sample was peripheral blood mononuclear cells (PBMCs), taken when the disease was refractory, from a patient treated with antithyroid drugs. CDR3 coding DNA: TGTGCCAGCAGTTGGCACCGGGACACCTCATCCACTGAAGCTCTCTTT. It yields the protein CASSWHRDTSSTEALF.